This T cell receptor (beta chain) was sequenced for a study of blood T cell repertoires in COVID-19. At the level of the study: PBMCs, B-cell-depleted T cells, or T cells were the source of the cDNA or gDNA that made up the material.

The junction had 13 bases not matched to a gene; V was cut back by 6 bases and J by 8 bases. Germline V lookup: CDR1 LNHDA, CDR2 SQIVND (reference sequence). CDR3 length equals 15 residues. Per the original data handling: Scientists estimated how many nucleated cells there were by amplifying reference gene primers. Clones were sequenced by immunoSEQ multiplex PCR, and TCRdb holds only the in-frame ones, with some missing. Clonal size and the V and J genes are those of that table, whereas D and trimming came from the DNA. The sample contains some 250,000 clones, over 65% of which appear only once. This receptor was taken from a woman over 75 with acute or convalescent COVID-19. The rearrangement links TRBV19 to TRBJ1-2; 9 bases fit TRBD1. Specimen: peripheral blood. CDR3 residues: CASRDRGTGTGGYTF. For the CDR3, the DNA is TGTGCCAGTAGGGACCGAGGGACAGGGACTGGAGGCTACACCTTC.